The rows below give T cell receptor beta chains drawn from one sample of a study of T cells in Graves' hyperthyroidism and ophthalmopathy. In TCRdb, the multiplex PCR reads were re-called with MiXCR into one record per CDR3 protein. The sample lists roughly 300,000 distinct CDR3 sequences, roughly 21% occurring once. The specimen sequenced was blood. The receptors shown here come from a woman between 45 and 60 years old with Graves' hyperthyroidism. The CDR3 runs from the conserved cysteine through the conserved F or W. The D gene is left open where the match is weak. A clone size is listed for some rows: how often the clone was seen (once, few, many), or a class if it is expanded.

J | size | D | V | DNA | CDR3
TRBJ2-2 | many | - | TRBV12-3/TRBV12-4 | TGTGCCAGCATCCTGGGAGGTCGGAACACCGGGGAGCTGTTTTTT | CASILGGRNTGELFF
TRBJ2-1 | - | TRBD2 | TRBV7-3 | TGTGCCAGCAGGTCTAGCGGGGGCTCGGGTAATGAGCAGTTCTTC | CASRSSGGSGNEQFF
TRBJ1-2 | - | - | TRBV19 | TGTGCCAGTGGGGACTATGGCTACACCTTC | CASGDYGYTF
TRBJ1-1 | once | - | TRBV7-2 | TGTGCCAGCAGCATAAGCCACACTGAAGCTTTCTTT | CASSISHTEAFF
TRBJ1-2 | few | - | TRBV2 | TGTGCCAGCAGTGACGGACGGCTTTTGGATGGCTACACCTTC | CASSDGRLLDGYTF
TRBJ1-2 | many | - | TRBV28 | TGTGCCAGCAGTCCCCCCCGTGGGTATGGCTACACCTTC | CASSPPRGYGYTF
TRBJ1-5 | - | - | TRBV28 | TGTGCCAGCAGTAGAGGCCCCTTTGATCCCCAGCATTTT | CASSRGPFDPQHF
TRBJ2-2 | many | - | TRBV15 | TGTGCCACCAGCAGAGGAGGGGCGAACACCGGGGAGCTGTTTTTT | CATSRGGANTGELFF
TRBJ2-7 | many | - | TRBV7-9 | TGTGCCAGCAGTTTCAGGGGCCGCCATGAGGAGCAGTACTTC | CASSFRGRHEEQYF
TRBJ2-5 | many | - | TRBV11-2 | TGTGCCAGCAGCCCACGTCTACAGGGAGGAGAGGAGACCCAGTACTTC | CASSPRLQGGEETQYF
TRBJ2-2 | many | - | TRBV2 | TGTGCCAGCACTTGGGAGGCGAACACCGGGGAGCTGTTTTTT | CASTWEANTGELFF
TRBJ2-5 | - | - | TRBV29-1 | TGCAGCGGCAGCCAAGAGACCCAGTACTTC | CSGSQETQYF
TRBJ1-2 | many | - | TRBV20-1 | TGCAGTGCTAGATCGATGGGGGCAGATGGCTACACCTTC | CSARSMGADGYTF
TRBJ1-2 | - | TRBD1 | TRBV19 | TGTGCCAGTAGTCCCGACCCGGGACAGGGGGCGATTGGCTACACCTTC | CASSPDPGQGAIGYTF
TRBJ2-1 | - | - | TRBV6-1 | TGTGCCAGCAGGACGGAGACCAGGGGTCTCAATGAGCAGTTCTTC | CASRTETRGLNEQFF
TRBJ2-3 | - | TRBD2 | TRBV14 | TGTGCCAGCAGCCAAGAGCGGGGGGCGGATACGCAGTATTTT | CASSQERGADTQYF
TRBJ1-1 | many | - | TRBV27 | TGTGCCAGCAGTTTACGAGGGGCGGCCACTGAAGCTTTCTTT | CASSLRGAATEAFF
TRBJ2-2 | many | - | TRBV20-1 | TGCAGTGCTACCAGGGCTTACACCGGGGAGCTGTTTTTT | CSATRAYTGELFF
TRBJ2-3 | few | - | TRBV4-1 | TGCGCCAGCAGCCAAGGTTGGGGGGGCACAGATACGCAGTATTTT | CASSQGWGGTDTQYF
TRBJ1-1 | - | TRBD1 | TRBV5-1 | TGCGCCAGCAGCCAACCGGGACAGGGGGAGACTGAAGCTTTCTTT | CASSQPGQGETEAFF
TRBJ1-2 | - | - | TRBV7-2 | TGTGCCAGCAGCTTTAGGGACTACAACTATGGCTACACCTTC | CASSFRDYNYGYTF
TRBJ2-1 | - | TRBD1 | TRBV19 | TGTGCCAGTAGTATGAGGGCGGCGGGGACAGGGAGGTGGAATGAGCAGTTCTTC | CASSMRAAGTGRWNEQFF
TRBJ2-3 | few | - | TRBV4-1 | TGCGCCAGCAGCGCTCGGGGGACCCGCACAGATACGCAGTATTTT | CASSARGTRTDTQYF
TRBJ2-3 | many | TRBD1 | TRBV2 | TGTGCCAGCATTTCCGGACAGGGGGTTAGCACAGATACGCAGTATTTT | CASISGQGVSTDTQYF
TRBJ2-1 | - | - | TRBV20-1 | TGCAGTGCTAGAGATCTTAACGGGCCCTCCTACAATGAGCAGTTCTTC | CSARDLNGPSYNEQFF
TRBJ1-5 | many | - | TRBV6-2/TRBV6-3 | TGTGCCAGCAGTCGAAATGGCAATCAGCCCCAGCATTTT | CASSRNGNQPQHF
TRBJ1-1 | many | - | TRBV3-1 | TGTGCCAGCAGCGTCACGGGCTACACGAACACTGAAGCTTTCTTT | CASSVTGYTNTEAFF
TRBJ2-2 | - | - | TRBV6-1 | TGTGCCAGCAGTGCACCTGCGGAGGCCGGGGAGCTGTTTTTT | CASSAPAEAGELFF
TRBJ2-7 | many | TRBD1 | TRBV20-1 | TGCAGTGCTCCCGGGGACAGGTTATCCTACGAGCAGTACTTC | CSAPGDRLSYEQYF
TRBJ2-2 | many | TRBD2 | TRBV13 | TGTGCCAGCAGCTTAGGCGGGAGGGGAACCGGGGAGCTGTTTTTT | CASSLGGRGTGELFF
TRBJ2-3 | many | - | TRBV27 | TGTGCCAGCAGTCCCCGTAGAGACCTTAAGGGGGCAGATACGCAGTATTTT | CASSPRRDLKGADTQYF
TRBJ2-5 | - | - | TRBV12-3/TRBV12-4 | TGTGCCAGCAGTTTAGTATCAGGGGAAGAGACCCAGTACTTC | CASSLVSGEETQYF
TRBJ1-1 | few | - | TRBV5-5 | TGTGCCAGCAGCGGGGGCTTTGGGAACACTGAAGCTTTCTTT | CASSGGFGNTEAFF
TRBJ2-7 | many | TRBD2 | TRBV28 | TGTGCCAGCAGTTTATCACGCGGGAGAATACGCGAGCAGTACTTC | CASSLSRGRIREQYF
TRBJ1-5 | few | - | TRBV25-1 | TGTGCCACCCTGGCCAACGGTCAGCCCCAGCATTTT | CATLANGQPQHF
TRBJ1-5 | many | - | TRBV30 | TGTGCCTGGAGTCTTGGCCAGAACAATCAGCCCCAGCATTTT | CAWSLGQNNQPQHF
TRBJ2-5 | many | - | TRBV20-1 | TGCAGTGCTAGAGACCCGGGGACCGGCCAAGAGACCCAGTACTTC | CSARDPGTGQETQYF
TRBJ2-7 | many | TRBD2 | TRBV11-3 | TGTGCCAGCAGCTTTTTCCGGGGAGGGCCTTTCTACGAGCAGTACTTC | CASSFFRGGPFYEQYF
TRBJ2-4 | many | TRBD2 | TRBV18 | TGTGCCAGCTCACCAGCTAGCGGGTTAGCCAAAAACATTCAGTACTTC | CASSPASGLAKNIQYF
TRBJ1-6 | many | TRBD1 | TRBV18 | TGTGCCAGCTCTCCGGGACAGGGGACTTCACCCCTCCACTTT | CASSPGQGTSPLHF
TRBJ1-2 | few | TRBD1 | TRBV20-1 | TGCAGTGCTGATACAGGGGGCAGGGCGGAAGGCTACACCTTC | CSADTGGRAEGYTF